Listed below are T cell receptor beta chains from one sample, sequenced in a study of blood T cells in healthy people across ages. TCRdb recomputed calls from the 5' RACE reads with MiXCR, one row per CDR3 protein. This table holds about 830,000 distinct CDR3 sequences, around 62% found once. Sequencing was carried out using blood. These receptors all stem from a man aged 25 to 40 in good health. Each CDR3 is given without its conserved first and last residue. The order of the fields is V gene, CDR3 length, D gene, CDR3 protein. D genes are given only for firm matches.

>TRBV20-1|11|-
SAREGAFDTQY
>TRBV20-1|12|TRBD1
SASGDRRGTEAF
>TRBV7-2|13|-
ASSVEVSAVYEQY
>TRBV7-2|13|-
ASSTTISPMNEQY
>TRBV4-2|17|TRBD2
ASSQAPQLGSGGAETQY
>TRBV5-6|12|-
ASSPTASYKEQF
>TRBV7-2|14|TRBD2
ASSSRRGGDHETQY
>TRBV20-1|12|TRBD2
SARGAGAYNEQF
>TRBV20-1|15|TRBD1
SASPPAGQANSYEQY
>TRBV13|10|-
ASSSAEETQY
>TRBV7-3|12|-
ASSPNSRDNEQF
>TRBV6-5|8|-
ASGEDTQY